These T cell receptor beta chains were read from a single sample in a study of blood T cell repertoires in COVID-19. Here immunoSEQ multiplex PCR was the method, and the copy in TCRdb shows in-frame clones only, minus some. The sample lists about 180,000 clones, approximately 89% occurring once. Sequenced: peripheral blood. All receptors come from a woman between 25 and 40 years old with acute or convalescent COVID-19. The CDR3 runs from the conserved cysteine through the conserved F or W. D genes are given only for firm matches. Clone size is stated in some rows and not others, as once, few, many or a class when expanded.

size: NA; J: TRBJ2-5; D: NA; V: TRBV28; DNA: TGTGCCAGCATTGAAACAGGGAAACAAGAGACCCAGTACTTC; CDR3: CASIETGKQETQYF
size: NA; J: TRBJ2-3; D: NA; V: TRBV6-1; DNA: TGTGCCAGCAGTGAATCGCGGAGCACAGATACGCAGTATTTT; CDR3: CASSESRSTDTQYF
size: once; J: TRBJ2-1; D: TRBD2; V: TRBV4-1; DNA: TGCGCCAGCAGCGGAAGCGGGGTCATCAATGAGCAGTTCTTC; CDR3: CASSGSGVINEQFF
size: NA; J: TRBJ1-5; D: NA; V: TRBV9; DNA: TGTGCCAGCAGCATCTTGAGGGTAGTTCAGCCCCAGCATTTT; CDR3: CASSILRVVQPQHF
size: NA; J: TRBJ1-2; D: NA; V: TRBV19; DNA: TGTGCCAGTAGTATGACAGCTGGGGCTGGCTACACCTTC; CDR3: CASSMTAGAGYTF
size: NA; J: TRBJ1-3; D: TRBD1; V: TRBV3-1/TRBV3-2; DNA: TGTGCCAGCAGGGTAACAGGGGCTGGAAACACCATATATTTT; CDR3: CASRVTGAGNTIYF
size: NA; J: TRBJ1-6; D: NA; V: TRBV9; DNA: TGTGCCAGCAGCCTCATGCAGATTGATTCACCCCTCCACTTT; CDR3: CASSLMQIDSPLHF
size: NA; J: TRBJ2-5; D: NA; V: TRBV27; DNA: TGTGCCAGCAGTTTAGACGTGCGGGAGACCCAGTACTTC; CDR3: CASSLDVRETQYF
size: once; J: TRBJ2-2; D: NA; V: TRBV9; DNA: TGTGCCAGCAGCCCAGGTCCCGGGGAGCTGTTTTTT; CDR3: CASSPGPGELFF
size: once; J: TRBJ1-2; D: NA; V: TRBV5-5; DNA: TGTGCCAGCAGCTTGGGCGGGACTCCAACTTATGGCTACACCTTC; CDR3: CASSLGGTPTYGYTF
size: NA; J: TRBJ2-1; D: NA; V: TRBV2; DNA: TGTGCCAGCAGGGAAAACAGGGATAATGAGCAGTTCTTC; CDR3: CASRENRDNEQFF
size: NA; J: TRBJ1-1; D: NA; V: TRBV27; DNA: TGTGCCAGCAACAGACGTATGGCTTCCACTGAAGCTTTCTTT; CDR3: CASNRRMASTEAFF
size: NA; J: TRBJ1-5; D: NA; V: TRBV2; DNA: TGTGCCAGCAGCGATACAGGGAGAAATCAGCCCCAGCATTTT; CDR3: CASSDTGRNQPQHF
size: once; J: TRBJ2-3; D: TRBD2; V: TRBV5-1; DNA: TGCGCCAGCCAAGACATCCTTCGACTAGCGGGAGGAACGACGCAGTATTTT; CDR3: CASQDILRLAGGTTQYF
size: NA; J: TRBJ1-2; D: TRBD1; V: TRBV5-6; DNA: TGTGCCAGCACCCCAATTCCGGGACAGGGGAACTATGGCTACACCTTC; CDR3: CASTPIPGQGNYGYTF
size: NA; J: TRBJ2-5; D: NA; V: TRBV6-5; DNA: TGTGCCAGCAGTTCTGGACAGGGAGGGGAAGAGACCCAGTACTTC; CDR3: CASSSGQGGEETQYF
size: once; J: TRBJ1-5; D: NA; V: TRBV10-3; DNA: TGTGCCGACAAGACAGACCGCAATCAGCCCCAGCATTTT; CDR3: CADKTDRNQPQHF
size: NA; J: TRBJ2-1; D: TRBD2; V: TRBV5-1; DNA: TGCGCCAGCAGCCGGGCCGGGACTAGCGTCAATGAGCAGTTCTTC; CDR3: CASSRAGTSVNEQFF
size: once; J: TRBJ1-2; D: TRBD1; V: TRBV6-5; DNA: TGTGCCAGCAGTTGGACAGGGCCCTCGAGAGGAGGCTACACCTTC; CDR3: CASSWTGPSRGGYTF
size: NA; J: TRBJ2-7; D: NA; V: TRBV5-5; DNA: TGTGCCAGCAGCTTGACGGCGGCCTACGAGCAGTACTTC; CDR3: CASSLTAAYEQYF
size: NA; J: TRBJ2-3; D: NA; V: TRBV6-1; DNA: TGTGCCAGCAGTGAAGCTGGGGGGGCAGGGGGCACAGATACGCAGTATTTT; CDR3: CASSEAGGAGGTDTQYF
size: few; J: TRBJ1-1; D: NA; V: TRBV6-5; DNA: TGTGCCAGCAGTTACTCGAACAGGAACACTGAAGCTTTCTTT; CDR3: CASSYSNRNTEAFF
size: NA; J: TRBJ2-1; D: NA; V: TRBV11-2; DNA: TGTGCCAGCAGCAATGACTACCACAATGAGCAGTTCTTC; CDR3: CASSNDYHNEQFF
size: NA; J: TRBJ2-1; D: TRBD2; V: TRBV24-1; DNA: TGTGCCACCAGTGATTCTATTTGGGGAAGTAGCGGGAGCGATGAGCAGTTCTTC; CDR3: CATSDSIWGSSGSDEQFF
size: NA; J: TRBJ2-5; D: TRBD1; V: TRBV14; DNA: TGTGCCAGCAGCCAAGCCTTCGACAGGGGTGAGACCCAGTACTTC; CDR3: CASSQAFDRGETQYF
size: few; J: TRBJ2-1; D: TRBD2; V: TRBV24-1; DNA: TGTGCCACCAGTGATTTCGGCGCGGGAGGCAGTAATGAGCAGTTCTTC; CDR3: CATSDFGAGGSNEQFF
size: NA; J: TRBJ1-6; D: NA; V: TRBV20-1; DNA: TGCAGTGCTAGTGACCCCGGAGGGCCACCCCTCCACTTT; CDR3: CSASDPGGPPLHF
size: NA; J: TRBJ1-4; D: TRBD1; V: TRBV30; DNA: TGTGCCTGGAGTAGACCACAGGGGAAACTGTTTTTT; CDR3: CAWSRPQGKLFF
size: NA; J: TRBJ1-4; D: TRBD1; V: TRBV6-5; DNA: TGTGCCACAGCCCAAGGGGGCACTCCTGAAAAACTGTTTTTT; CDR3: CATAQGGTPEKLFF
size: NA; J: TRBJ1-6; D: NA; V: TRBV27; DNA: TGTGCCAGCAAGTTTAGGGGTCAGTCACCCCTCCACTTT; CDR3: CASKFRGQSPLHF
size: few; J: TRBJ2-1; D: TRBD2; V: TRBV28; DNA: TGTGCCAGCAGTTCTCCCGGGACTAGGGGATCCAATGAGCAGTTCTTC; CDR3: CASSSPGTRGSNEQFF
size: NA; J: TRBJ2-1; D: NA; V: TRBV15; DNA: TGTGCCACCAGCATTGACTATAGTGGTTACGAGCAGTTCTTC; CDR3: CATSIDYSGYEQFF
size: few; J: TRBJ1-4; D: NA; V: TRBV6-5; DNA: TGTGCCAGCAGGAACACCGCAACTAATGAAAAACTGTTTTTT; CDR3: CASRNTATNEKLFF
size: NA; J: TRBJ2-1; D: NA; V: TRBV19; DNA: TGTGCCAGTAGTATAGGGAGGAACAATGAGCAGTTCTTC; CDR3: CASSIGRNNEQFF
size: NA; J: TRBJ2-5; D: TRBD2; V: TRBV6-6; DNA: TGTGCCGTTCGGGGGAGCGGGATAGAGACCCAGTACTTC; CDR3: CAVRGSGIETQYF
size: few; J: TRBJ2-1; D: NA; V: TRBV11-3; DNA: TGTGCCAGCAGCTTGAGGGAGTTGGGCGATGAGCAGTTCTTC; CDR3: CASSLRELGDEQFF
size: once; J: TRBJ2-2; D: NA; V: TRBV5-5; DNA: TGTGCCAGCAGCTTGAGCCGGGAGCTGTTTTTT; CDR3: CASSLSRELFF
size: few; J: TRBJ1-1; D: NA; V: TRBV11-2; DNA: TGTGCCAGCAGCCCCGACAGGACTGAAGCTTTCTTT; CDR3: CASSPDRTEAFF
size: NA; J: TRBJ2-5; D: NA; V: TRBV30; DNA: TGTGCCTGGCATACCCTTAACGCGGGGAAAGAGACCCAGTACTTC; CDR3: CAWHTLNAGKETQYF
size: NA; J: TRBJ2-1; D: NA; V: TRBV7-9; DNA: TGTGCCAGCAGCTTAGGGGTGGGGCCCTACAATGAGCAGTTCTTC; CDR3: CASSLGVGPYNEQFF
size: NA; J: TRBJ1-4; D: NA; V: TRBV5-1; DNA: TGCGCCAGCAGCGGTGACAGTAATGAAAAACTGTTTTTT; CDR3: CASSGDSNEKLFF
size: NA; J: TRBJ2-2; D: NA; V: TRBV7-8; DNA: TGTGCCAGCAGCCGAGGACAGCTGAACACCGGGGAGCTGTTTTTT; CDR3: CASSRGQLNTGELFF
size: NA; J: TRBJ2-2; D: NA; V: TRBV7-9; DNA: TGTGCCAGCAGCTTAACAACCGGGGAGCTGTTTTTT; CDR3: CASSLTTGELFF
size: once; J: TRBJ2-5; D: TRBD2; V: TRBV2; DNA: TGTGCCAGCAGTGGACTAGCGGGAGAGACCCAGTACTTC; CDR3: CASSGLAGETQYF
size: NA; J: TRBJ2-7; D: TRBD2; V: TRBV20-1; DNA: TGCAGTGCTAGTGCGGGGGGCGATTTTTACGAGCAGTACTTC; CDR3: CSASAGGDFYEQYF
size: NA; J: TRBJ2-7; D: TRBD1; V: TRBV2; DNA: TGTGCCACTGCGGGGACAGGGGGCTACGAGCAGTACTTC; CDR3: CATAGTGGYEQYF